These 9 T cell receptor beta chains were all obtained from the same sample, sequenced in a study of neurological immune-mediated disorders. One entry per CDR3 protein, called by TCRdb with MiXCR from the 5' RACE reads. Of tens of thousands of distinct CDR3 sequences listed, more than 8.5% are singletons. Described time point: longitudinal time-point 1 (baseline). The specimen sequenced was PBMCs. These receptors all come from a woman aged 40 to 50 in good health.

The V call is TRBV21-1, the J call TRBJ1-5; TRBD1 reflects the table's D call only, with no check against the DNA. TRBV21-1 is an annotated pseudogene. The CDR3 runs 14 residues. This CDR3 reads CASTRRQGQLPQHF. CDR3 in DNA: TGTGCCAGCACTCGAAGACAGGGCCAACTGCCCCAGCATTTT.

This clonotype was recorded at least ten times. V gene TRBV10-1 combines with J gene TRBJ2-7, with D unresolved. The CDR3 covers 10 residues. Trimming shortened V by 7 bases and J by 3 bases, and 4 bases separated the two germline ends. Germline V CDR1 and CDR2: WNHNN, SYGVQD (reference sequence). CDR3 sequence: CASKGYEQYF. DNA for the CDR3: TGCGCCAGCAAGGGCTACGAGCAGTACTTC.

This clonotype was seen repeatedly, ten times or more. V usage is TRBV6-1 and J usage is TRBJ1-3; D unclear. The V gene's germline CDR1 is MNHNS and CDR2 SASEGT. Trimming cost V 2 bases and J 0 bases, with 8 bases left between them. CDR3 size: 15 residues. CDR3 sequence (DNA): TGTGCCAGCAGTGAAATCAGGAGCTCTGGAAACACCATATATTTT. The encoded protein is CASSEIRSSGNTIYF.

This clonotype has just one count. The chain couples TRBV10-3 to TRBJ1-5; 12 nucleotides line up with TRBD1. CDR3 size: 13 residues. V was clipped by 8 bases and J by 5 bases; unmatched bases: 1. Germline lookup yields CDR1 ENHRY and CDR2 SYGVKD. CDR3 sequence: CAIGTGGHQPQHF. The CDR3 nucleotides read TGTGCCATCGGGACAGGGGGCCATCAGCCCCAGCATTTT.

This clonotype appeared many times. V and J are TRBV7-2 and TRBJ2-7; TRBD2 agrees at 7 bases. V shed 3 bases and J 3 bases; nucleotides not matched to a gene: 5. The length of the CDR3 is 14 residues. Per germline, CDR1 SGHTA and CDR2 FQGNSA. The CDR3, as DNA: TGTGCCAGCAGCTTCAGCGGGACCGGCTACGAGCAGTACTTC. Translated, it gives CASSFSGTGYEQYF.

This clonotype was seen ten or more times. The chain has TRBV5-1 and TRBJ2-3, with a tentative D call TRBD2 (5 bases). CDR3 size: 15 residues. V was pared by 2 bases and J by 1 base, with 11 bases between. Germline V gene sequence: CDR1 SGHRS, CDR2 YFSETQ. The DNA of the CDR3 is TGCGCCAGCAGCTTCCGAGCGGCGGGCACAGATACGCAGTATTTT. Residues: CASSFRAAGTDTQYF.

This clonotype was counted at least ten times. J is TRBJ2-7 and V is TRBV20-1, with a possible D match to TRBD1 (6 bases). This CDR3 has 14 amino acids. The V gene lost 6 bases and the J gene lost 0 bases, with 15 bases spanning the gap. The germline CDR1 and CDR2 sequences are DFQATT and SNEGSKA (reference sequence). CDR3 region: CSAPPGHSSYEQYF. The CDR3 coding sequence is TGCAGTGCGCCTCCGGGACACAGCTCCTACGAGCAGTACTTC.

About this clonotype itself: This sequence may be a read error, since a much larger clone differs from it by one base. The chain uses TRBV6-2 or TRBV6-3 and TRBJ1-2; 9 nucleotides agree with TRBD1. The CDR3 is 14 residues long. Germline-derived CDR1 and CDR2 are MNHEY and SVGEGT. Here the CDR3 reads CASSNTGGGYGHTF. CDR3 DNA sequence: TGTGCCAGCAGCAACACAGGGGGCGGCTATGGCCACACCTTC.

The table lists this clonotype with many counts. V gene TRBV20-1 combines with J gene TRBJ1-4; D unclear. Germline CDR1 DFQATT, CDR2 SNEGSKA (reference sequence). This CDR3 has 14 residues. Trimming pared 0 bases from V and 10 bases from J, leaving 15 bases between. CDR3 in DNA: TGCAGTGCTAGAGATGGAGAGGGATGGGGAAAACTGTTTTTT. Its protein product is CSARDGEGWGKLFF.